Only a few counts were recorded for the clone carrying this T cell receptor beta chain. The CDR3 is made up of 15 amino acids. Per the germline V gene, CDR1 is SQVTM and CDR2 is ANQGSEA. Trimming pared 3 bases from V and 3 bases from J, leaving 17 bases between. This entry comes from a study of response to subunit inactivated influenza vaccine. TCRdb reanalysed the RT-PCR reads using MiXCR and keeps one entry per CDR3 protein. The sample has about 780,000 distinct CDR3 sequences, about 18% seen once; the top ten hold around 9.9%. This sequence joins TRBV29-1 and TRBJ1-1, with D possibly matching TRBD1 (5 bases). Specimen: PBMCs from blood, collected more than 4 days after vaccination. This TCR was recovered from a middle-aged man who received an inactivated influenza vaccine. CDR3 region: CSVDLFQGRDTEAFF. As DNA, the CDR3 is TGCAGCGTTGACCTTTTCCAGGGTAGGGACACTGAAGCTTTCTTT.